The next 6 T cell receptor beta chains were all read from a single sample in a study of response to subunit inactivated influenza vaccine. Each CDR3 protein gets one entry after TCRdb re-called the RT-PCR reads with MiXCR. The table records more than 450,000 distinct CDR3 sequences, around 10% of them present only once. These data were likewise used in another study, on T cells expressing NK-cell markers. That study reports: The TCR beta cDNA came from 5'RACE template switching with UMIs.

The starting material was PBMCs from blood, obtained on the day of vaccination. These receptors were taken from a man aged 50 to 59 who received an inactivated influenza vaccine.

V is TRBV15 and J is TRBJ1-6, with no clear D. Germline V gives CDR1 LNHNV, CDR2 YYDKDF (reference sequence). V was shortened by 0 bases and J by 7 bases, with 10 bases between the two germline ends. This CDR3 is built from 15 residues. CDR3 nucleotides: TGTGCCACCAGCAGAGATCGGGTGGGGAATTCACCCCTCCACTTT. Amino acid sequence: CATSRDRVGNSPLHF.

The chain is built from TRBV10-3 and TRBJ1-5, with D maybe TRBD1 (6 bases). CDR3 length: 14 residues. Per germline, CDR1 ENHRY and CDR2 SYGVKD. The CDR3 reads CGSNREVSNQPQHF. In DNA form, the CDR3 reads TGTGGCAGTAACAGGGAAGTGAGCAATCAGCCCCAGCATTTT.

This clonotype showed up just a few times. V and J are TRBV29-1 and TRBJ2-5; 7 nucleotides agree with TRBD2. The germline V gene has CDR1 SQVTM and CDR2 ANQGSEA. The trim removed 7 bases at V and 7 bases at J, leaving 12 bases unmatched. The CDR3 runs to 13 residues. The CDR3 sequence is CSAPVSTGGTQYF. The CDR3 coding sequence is TGCAGCGCCCCCGTTTCCACGGGAGGGACCCAGTACTTC. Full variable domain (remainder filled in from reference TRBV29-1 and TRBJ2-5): SAVISQKPSRDICQRGTSLTIQCQVDSQVTMMFWYRQQPGQSLTLIATANQGSEATYESGFVIDKFPISRPNLTFSTLTVSNMSPEDSSIYLCSAPVSTGGTQYFGPGTRLLVL.

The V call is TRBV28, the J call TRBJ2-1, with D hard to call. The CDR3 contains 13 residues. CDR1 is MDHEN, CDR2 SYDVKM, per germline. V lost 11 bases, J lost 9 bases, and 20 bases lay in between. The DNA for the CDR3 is TGTGCCGCGGCCCCGCAACGGACGAGTGAGCAGTTCTTC. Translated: CAAAPQRTSEQFF.

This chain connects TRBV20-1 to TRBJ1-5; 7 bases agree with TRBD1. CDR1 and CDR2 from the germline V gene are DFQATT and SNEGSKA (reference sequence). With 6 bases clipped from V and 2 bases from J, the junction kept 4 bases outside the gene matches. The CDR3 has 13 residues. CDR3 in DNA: TGCAGTGCATGGGGGACAGGCAATCAGCCCCAGCATTTT. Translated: CSAWGTGNQPQHF.

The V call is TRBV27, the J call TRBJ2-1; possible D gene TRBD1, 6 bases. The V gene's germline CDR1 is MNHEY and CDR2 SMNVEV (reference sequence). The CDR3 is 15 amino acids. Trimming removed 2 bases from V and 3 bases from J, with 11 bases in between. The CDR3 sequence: CASSLPQGSYNEQFF. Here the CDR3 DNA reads TGTGCCAGCAGTTTACCGCAGGGGAGCTACAATGAGCAGTTCTTC.